This T cell receptor beta chain was identified during a study of blood T cells in healthy people across ages. Study-wide points: In long-lived donors, naive CD4+ cell counts and diversity exceeded those of aged donors. Getting older went along with TCR beta diversity per million T cells dropping roughly linearly.

This clonotype was observed at least ten times. Its specificity is unknown. The germline gives CDR1 SGHRS, CDR2 YFSETQ. V trimming: 1 base; J trimming: 7 bases; junction bases outside the gene matches: 2. CDR3 size: 14 residues. In terms of origin and age, donors were healthy Caucasian individuals from Russia aged 6 to 90. The use of a sample-barcoded 5' primer and a J-beta primer mix characterized a second PCR of roughly 6 to 11 cycles. A 12-random-nucleotide template-switch adaptor tagged each cDNA molecule. TCRdb reanalysed the 5' RACE reads using MiXCR and keeps one entry per CDR3 protein. The data hold fewer than 2,000,000 distinct CDR3 sequences, with about 32% observed a single time.

Input material: blood. The receptor's source is a woman younger than 45 in good health. This sequence joins TRBV5-1 and TRBJ2-1; 10 bases agree with TRBD1. CDR3 sequence: CASSLRTGGNEQFF. DNA for the CDR3: TGCGCCAGCAGCTTGCGGACAGGGGGAAATGAGCAGTTCTTC.